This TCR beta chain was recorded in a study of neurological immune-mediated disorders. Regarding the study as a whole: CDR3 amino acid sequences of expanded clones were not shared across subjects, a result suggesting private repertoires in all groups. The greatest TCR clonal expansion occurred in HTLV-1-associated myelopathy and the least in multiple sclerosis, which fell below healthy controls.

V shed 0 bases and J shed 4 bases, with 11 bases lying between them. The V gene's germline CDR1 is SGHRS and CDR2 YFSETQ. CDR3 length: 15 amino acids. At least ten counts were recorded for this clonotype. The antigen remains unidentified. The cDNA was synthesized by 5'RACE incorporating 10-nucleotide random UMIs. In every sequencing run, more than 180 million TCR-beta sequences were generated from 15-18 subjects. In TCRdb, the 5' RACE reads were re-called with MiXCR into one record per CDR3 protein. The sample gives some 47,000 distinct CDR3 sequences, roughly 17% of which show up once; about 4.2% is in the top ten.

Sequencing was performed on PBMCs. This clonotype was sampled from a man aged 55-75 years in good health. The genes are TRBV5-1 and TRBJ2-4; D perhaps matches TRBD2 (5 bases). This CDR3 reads CASSLVLEGKNIQYF. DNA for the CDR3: TGCGCCAGCAGCTTGGTGCTTGAGGGTAAAAACATTCAGTACTTC.